These T cell receptor beta chains were read from a single sample in a study of blood T cell repertoires in COVID-19. Here immunoSEQ multiplex PCR was the method, and the copy in TCRdb shows in-frame clones only, minus some. The data show a few hundred thousand clones, with roughly 85% seen just once and 2.9% held by the top ten. The sequenced sample consisted of peripheral blood. These TCRs come from a man in his fifties who had recovered from COVID-19. CDR3s include the opening cysteine and the closing phenylalanine or tryptophan. The listing skips clone size in some rows; elsewhere it reads once, few, many or a size class.

V gene	J gene	clone size	CDR3 protein
TRBV5-1	TRBJ2-1	.	CASSLRTSGDNEQFF
TRBV9	TRBJ2-1	.	CASSVGMGSGSRHEQFF
TRBV6-5	TRBJ1-2	once	CASSYTGNGYTF
TRBV21-1	TRBJ2-3	.	CASSRDFCVGTGGRDTQYF
TRBV10-3	TRBJ2-1	.	CAITAAGWANEQFF
TRBV30	TRBJ2-2	.	CAWTLTNTGELFF
TRBV27	TRBJ1-2	few	CASRTMGQEGYTF
TRBV19	TRBJ2-5	.	CASSIAGGRAKETQYF
TRBV5-6	TRBJ1-2	.	CASSLGRGYGYTF
TRBV29-1	TRBJ1-2	few	CSALQTGVGYGYTF
TRBV4-1	TRBJ2-3	.	CASSQVGPGTDTQYF
TRBV6-6	TRBJ1-5	.	CASSQLAGVYSNQPQHF
TRBV5-1	TRBJ2-1	.	CASSPVAGGIRNEQFF
TRBV28	TRBJ1-6	.	CASSLSRAWNSPLHF
TRBV5-1	TRBJ2-7	.	CASSLGASGYSYEQYF
TRBV28	TRBJ2-7	.	CASRRVASAYEQYF
TRBV28	TRBJ2-3	.	CASSLELRKDTQYF
TRBV24-1	TRBJ2-1	.	CATSDLRRGIYNEQFF
TRBV6-1	TRBJ1-4	.	CASSSREKLFF
TRBV18	TRBJ2-5	.	CASSLDSTQETQYF
TRBV5-4	TRBJ2-5	.	CASSFGGGPEETQYF
TRBV12-3/TRBV12-4	TRBJ2-3	.	CASGRGDTQYF
TRBV5-1	TRBJ2-7	.	CASKIAGGPSYEQYF
TRBV21-1	TRBJ2-2	.	CASSKGGHWNNTGELFF
TRBV5-1	TRBJ2-1	few	CASSRGDRVSVSEQFF
TRBV18	TRBJ1-1	.	CASSHRDRGAGNTEAFF
TRBV18	TRBJ2-7	.	CASSPLDGYEQYF
TRBV6-1	TRBJ1-5	.	CASSEGPGHSNQPQHF
TRBV7-9	TRBJ1-1	.	CASRNGGQSFGAFF
TRBV29-1	TRBJ1-1	few	CSGGADGTATEAFF
TRBV19	TRBJ2-3	.	CASRRDTADTQYF
TRBV7-9	TRBJ2-7	once	CASRGADTYEQYF
TRBV9	TRBJ2-3	.	CASSVGRDSYSTDTQYF
TRBV28	TRBJ2-7	.	CASSYPGNRATEQYF
TRBV27	TRBJ1-2	.	CASSLTYSFNYGYTF
TRBV15	TRBJ1-6	.	CATSRGDRASPLHF
TRBV27	TRBJ1-2	.	CASSLGVDFHGYTF
TRBV7-2	TRBJ1-6	few	CASSPRQYNNSPLHF
TRBV6-5	TRBJ2-7	once	CASSRSSGRAYEQYF
TRBV4-1	TRBJ2-7	few	CASSQDQGALGYEQYF
TRBV12-5	TRBJ2-3	.	CASGSGLVTADTQYF
TRBV6-5	TRBJ2-5	.	CASSYSTSFQATQYF
TRBV18	TRBJ1-2	.	CASSPRPGTGASGGYTF
TRBV7-9	TRBJ2-3	few	CASSYPLSTTDTQYF
TRBV9	TRBJ2-2	.	CASSVTTSTFTGELFF
TRBV11-2	TRBJ1-2	.	CASSPDTYYGYTF
TRBV5-4	TRBJ1-1	.	CASSQGTGLPEAFF
TRBV11-2	TRBJ2-7	.	CASSFTRTSGSAEQYF
TRBV5-1	TRBJ2-7	few	CASSLVQGAEEQYF
TRBV5-4	TRBJ2-7	.	CASSILAGGPYEQYF
TRBV28	TRBJ1-2	.	CASSFLDSPYGYTF
TRBV12-3/TRBV12-4	TRBJ2-7	once	CASSYDRRYEQYF
TRBV19	TRBJ1-1	.	CASRTTGGGTEAFF
TRBV3-1/TRBV3-2	TRBJ2-3	.	CASSPPKGSRTDTQYF
TRBV6-6	TRBJ2-7	few	CASQKGQGAREQYF
TRBV27	TRBJ1-2	.	CASTTGPGTGVYGYTF